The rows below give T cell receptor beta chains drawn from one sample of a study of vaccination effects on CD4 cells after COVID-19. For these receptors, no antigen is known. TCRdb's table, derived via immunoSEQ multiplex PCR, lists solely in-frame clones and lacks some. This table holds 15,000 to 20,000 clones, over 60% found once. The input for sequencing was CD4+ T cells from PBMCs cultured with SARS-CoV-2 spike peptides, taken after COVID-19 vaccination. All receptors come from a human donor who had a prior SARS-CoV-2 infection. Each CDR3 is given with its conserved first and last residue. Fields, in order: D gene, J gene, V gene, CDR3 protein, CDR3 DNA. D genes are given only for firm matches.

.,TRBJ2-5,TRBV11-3,CASSPRAMTETQYF,TGTGCCAGCAGCCCCAGGGCAATGACGGAGACCCAGTACTTC
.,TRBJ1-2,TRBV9,CASSSAGDYTF,TGTGCCAGCAGCTCGGCAGGGGACTACACCTTC
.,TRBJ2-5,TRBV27,CASWEGGRETQYF,TGTGCCAGCTGGGAGGGGGGTAGAGAGACCCAGTACTTC
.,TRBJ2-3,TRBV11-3,CASSLSSGTDTQYF,TGTGCCAGCAGCTTATCCAGCGGCACAGATACGCAGTATTTT
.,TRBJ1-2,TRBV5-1,CASSLPRGPTRDGYTF,TGCGCCAGCAGCCTACCCCGAGGGCCTACTCGGGATGGCTACACCTTC
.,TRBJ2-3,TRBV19,CASSLGRTDTQYF,TGTGCCAGTAGTCTGGGCCGCACAGATACGCAGTATTTT
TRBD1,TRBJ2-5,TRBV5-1,CASSRTGGGETQYF,TGCGCCAGCAGCCGGACAGGGGGCGGCGAGACCCAGTACTTC
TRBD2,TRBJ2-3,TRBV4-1,CASSQEGLAGAHTDTQYF,TGCGCCAGCAGCCAAGAAGGCCTAGCGGGGGCCCACACAGATACGCAGTATTTT
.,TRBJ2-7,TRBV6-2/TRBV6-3,CASSSRRSGGYLLMGEQYF,TGTGCCAGCAGCTCCCGACGGTCCGGGGGCTATCTTCTTATGGGGGAGCAGTACTTC
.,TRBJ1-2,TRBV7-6,CASSLDGPVYGYTF,TGTGCCAGCAGCTTAGACGGACCCGTCTATGGCTACACCTTC
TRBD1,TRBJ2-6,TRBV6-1,CASSGRDSLSGANVLTF,TGTGCCAGCAGTGGCCGGGACAGCCTCTCTGGGGCCAACGTCCTGACTTTC